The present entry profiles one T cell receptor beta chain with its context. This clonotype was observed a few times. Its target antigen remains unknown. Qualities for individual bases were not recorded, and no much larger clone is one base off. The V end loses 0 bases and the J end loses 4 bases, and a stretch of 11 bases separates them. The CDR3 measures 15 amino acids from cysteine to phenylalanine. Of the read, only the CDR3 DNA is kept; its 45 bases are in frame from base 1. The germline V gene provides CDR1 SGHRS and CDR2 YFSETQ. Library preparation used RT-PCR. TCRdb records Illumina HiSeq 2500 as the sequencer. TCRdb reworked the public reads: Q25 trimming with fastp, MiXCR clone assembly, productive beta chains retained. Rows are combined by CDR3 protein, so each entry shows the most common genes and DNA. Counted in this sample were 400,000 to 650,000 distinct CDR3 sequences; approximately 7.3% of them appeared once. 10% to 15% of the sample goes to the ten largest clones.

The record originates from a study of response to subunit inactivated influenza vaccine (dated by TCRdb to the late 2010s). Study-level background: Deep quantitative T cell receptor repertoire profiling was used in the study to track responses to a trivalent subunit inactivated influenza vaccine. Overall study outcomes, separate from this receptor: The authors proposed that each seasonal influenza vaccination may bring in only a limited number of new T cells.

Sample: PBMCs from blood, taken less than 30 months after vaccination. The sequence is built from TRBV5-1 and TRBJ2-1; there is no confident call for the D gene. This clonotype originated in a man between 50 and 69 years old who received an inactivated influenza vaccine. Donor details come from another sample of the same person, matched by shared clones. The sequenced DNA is TGCGCCAGCAGCTTGGAGGATACGGGTTACAATGAGCAGTTCTTC. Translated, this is CASSLEDTGYNEQFF.